The clone carrying this T cell receptor (beta chain) showed up just once. Its antigen is as yet unknown. This could be a read error, since a much larger clone is one nucleotide away. The data derive from a study of shared clonotypes between healthy human individuals. Study-level findings and limits: Sampling included only blood; tissue repertoires likely differ.

The CDR3 contains 14 residues. Between the trimmed V and J ends, which lost 6 bases and 1 base, there was a span of 9 bases. Per germline, CDR1 MNHEY and CDR2 SVGAGI. Repertoires were generated with immunoSEQ multiplex PCR, while TCRdb's copy carries only in-frame clones and drops some. The sample holds some 2,000,000 clones, roughly 94% seen once. The origin of this receptor is a man aged 18 to 29 in good health. The sample consisted of naive CD4+ T cells sorted from blood. Sample subset: CD45RA+ positively selected. The chain combines TRBV6-5 with TRBJ2-2; unclear D gene. DNA for the CDR3: TGTGCCAGCAGAACTACGGGGAACACCGGGGAGCTGTTTTTT. Protein sequence: CASRTTGNTGELFF.